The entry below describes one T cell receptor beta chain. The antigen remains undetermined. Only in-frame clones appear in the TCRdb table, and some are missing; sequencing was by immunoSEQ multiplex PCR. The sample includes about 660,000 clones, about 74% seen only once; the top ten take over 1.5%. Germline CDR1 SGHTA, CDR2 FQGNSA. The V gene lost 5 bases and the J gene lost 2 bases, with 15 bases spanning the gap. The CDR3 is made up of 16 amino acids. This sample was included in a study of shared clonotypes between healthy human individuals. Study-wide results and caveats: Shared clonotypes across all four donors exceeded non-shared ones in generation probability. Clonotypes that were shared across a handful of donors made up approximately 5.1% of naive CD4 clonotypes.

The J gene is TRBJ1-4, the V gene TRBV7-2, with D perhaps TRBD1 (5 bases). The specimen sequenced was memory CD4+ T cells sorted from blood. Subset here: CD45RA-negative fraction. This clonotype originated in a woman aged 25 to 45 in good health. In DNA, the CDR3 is TGTGCCAGCAGCCGTAGGGCGGGACGGACTAATGAAAAACTGTTTTTT. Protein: CASSRRAGRTNEKLFF.